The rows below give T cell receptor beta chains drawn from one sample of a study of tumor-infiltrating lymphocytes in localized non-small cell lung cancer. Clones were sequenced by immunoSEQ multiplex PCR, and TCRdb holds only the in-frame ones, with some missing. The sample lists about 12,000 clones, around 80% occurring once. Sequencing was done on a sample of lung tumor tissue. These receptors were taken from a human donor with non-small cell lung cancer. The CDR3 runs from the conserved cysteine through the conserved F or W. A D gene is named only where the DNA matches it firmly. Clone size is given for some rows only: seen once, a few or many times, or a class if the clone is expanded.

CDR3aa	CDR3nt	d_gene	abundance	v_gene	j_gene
CASSPHGTSDTDTQYF	TGTGCCAGCAGCCCCCACGGGACTAGCGACACAGATACGCAGTATTTT	TRBD2	once	TRBV9	TRBJ2-3
CASSATLDGLNGYTF	TGTGCCAGCAGCGCGACATTGGACGGGTTAAACGGCTACACCTTC	.	.	TRBV5-4	TRBJ1-2
CASSPGGPYEQYF	TGTGCCAGTAGTCCGGGGGGTCCCTACGAGCAGTACTTC	TRBD2	.	TRBV19	TRBJ2-7
CASSSDRGNSPLHF	TGTGCCAGCAGTTCCGACAGGGGGAATTCACCCCTCCACTTT	TRBD1	.	TRBV6-5	TRBJ1-6
CASSLRGGYGYTF	TGTGCCAGCAGCTTGAGAGGCGGCTATGGCTACACCTTC	.	.	TRBV5-6	TRBJ1-2
CASSSQIGGGNGRRGYTF	TGTGCCAGCAGTTCGCAAATTGGGGGCGGCAATGGTAGGAGAGGCTACACCTTC	.	.	TRBV27	TRBJ1-2
CASSGYSSYEQYF	TGTGCCAGCAGTGGGTATTCCTCCTACGAGCAGTACTTC	.	.	TRBV6-1	TRBJ2-7
CASSLLNTEAFF	TGCGCCAGCAGCTTGTTGAACACTGAAGCTTTCTTT	.	.	TRBV5-1	TRBJ1-1
CASSQGVGYGEQYF	TGTGCCAGCAGCCAAGGGGTGGGCTATGGGGAGCAGTACTTC	.	.	TRBV6-5	TRBJ2-7
CASSFDRASPYEQYF	TGTGCCAGCAGCTTCGACAGGGCATCTCCCTACGAGCAGTACTTC	TRBD1	.	TRBV5-8	TRBJ2-7
CASSQGAWEYTGELFF	TGCGCCAGCAGCCAAGGGGCTTGGGAGTACACCGGGGAGCTGTTTTTT	.	.	TRBV4-1	TRBJ2-2
CASSVPMGGNEQFF	TGTGCCAGCAGCGTCCCTATGGGGGGCAATGAGCAGTTCTTC	.	.	TRBV7-2	TRBJ2-1
CASSPGQGNYGYTF	TGTGCCAGCAGCCCTGGACAGGGGAACTATGGCTACACCTTC	TRBD1	.	TRBV9	TRBJ1-2
CASKYGNTIYF	TGCGCCAGCAAGTACGGAAACACCATATATTTT	.	.	TRBV4-1	TRBJ1-3
CASSIEQGSNQPQHF	TGTGCCAGTAGTATAGAACAGGGGAGCAATCAGCCCCAGCATTTT	TRBD1	few	TRBV19	TRBJ1-5
CASTSTRNQPQHF	TGTGCCAGTACTTCGACAAGAAATCAGCCCCAGCATTTT	.	.	TRBV19	TRBJ1-5
CASSPQGTNTGELFF	TGTGCCAGCAGCCCACAGGGGACCAACACCGGGGAGCTGTTTTTT	TRBD1	few	TRBV5-4	TRBJ2-2
CASSLSISGLITEAFF	TGTGCCAGCAGTTTATCGATTTCAGGGTTAATAACTGAAGCTTTCTTT	.	.	TRBV27	TRBJ1-1
CASSVDEGNTIYF	TGTGCCAGCAGCGTAGATGAAGGAAACACCATATATTTT	.	.	TRBV9	TRBJ1-3
CASSQGAGTNTEAFF	TGCGCCAGCAGCCAAGGGGCTGGCACGAACACTGAAGCTTTCTTT	.	medium-sized	TRBV4-1	TRBJ1-1
CASSVLSSNQPQHF	TGCGCCAGCAGTGTCCTCTCGAGCAATCAGCCCCAGCATTTT	.	.	TRBV10-2	TRBJ1-5
CASSYGQGGRPQHF	TGTGCCAGCAGTTACGGGCAGGGGGGGAGGCCCCAGCATTTT	TRBD1	.	TRBV6-5	TRBJ1-5
CAWTGTGDKNTEAFF	TGTGCCTGGACCGGGACAGGGGATAAGAACACTGAAGCTTTCTTT	TRBD1	.	TRBV30	TRBJ1-1
CASSYLVVETQYF	TGTGCCAGCAGTTACCTGGTTGTGGAGACCCAGTACTTC	.	.	TRBV6-5	TRBJ2-5
CASSLPTSGGREDTGELFF	TGTGCCAGCAGCCTCCCGACTAGCGGGGGCCGGGAAGACACCGGGGAGCTGTTTTTT	TRBD2	.	TRBV4-2	TRBJ2-2
CASSPVFGGELFF	TGTGCCAGCAGCCCCGTCTTTGGCGGGGAGCTGTTTTTT	.	once	TRBV7-2	TRBJ2-2
CASSLIRTASSYGYTF	TGCGCCAGCAGCCTAATACGGACAGCCTCCTCCTATGGCTACACCTTC	.	.	TRBV4-3	TRBJ1-2
CASSLTSTNEKLFF	TGTGCCAGCAGCTTGACATCAACTAATGAAAAACTGTTTTTT	.	.	TRBV7-6	TRBJ1-4
CATQLSSYEQYF	TGTGCCACCCAACTGAGCTCCTACGAGCAGTACTTC	.	.	TRBV6-5	TRBJ2-7
CSAGLRDAEAFF	TGCAGCGCTGGACTCCGGGACGCTGAAGCTTTCTTT	.	.	TRBV29-1	TRBJ1-1
CSVEKQAGELFF	TGCAGCGTTGAAAAGCAGGCCGGGGAGCTGTTTTTT	.	few	TRBV29-1	TRBJ2-2
CASSIGQSSYEQYF	TGTGCCAGTAGTATCGGTCAGAGCTCCTACGAGCAGTACTTC	.	once	TRBV19	TRBJ2-7
CASQFAGGVTEAFF	TGTGCCAGCCAGTTCGCGGGGGGCGTTACTGAAGCTTTCTTT	.	.	TRBV11-2	TRBJ1-1
CASSGHRGRSTDTQYF	TGTGCCAGCAGCGGTCACAGGGGGCGATCCACAGATACGCAGTATTTT	TRBD1	medium-sized	TRBV7-9	TRBJ2-3
CASSEGLNTEAFF	TGTGCCAGTAGTGAGGGGTTGAACACTGAAGCTTTCTTT	.	once	TRBV19	TRBJ1-1
CATTTGGIDTQYF	TGTGCCACTACGACGGGGGGAATAGATACGCAGTATTTT	TRBD2	.	TRBV27	TRBJ2-3
CASSLYQSSYEQYF	TGTGCCAGCAGCTTATATCAGAGCTCCTACGAGCAGTACTTC	.	.	TRBV7-8	TRBJ2-7
CASSWGATERYGYTF	TGTGCCAGCAGCTGGGGGGCGACAGAGCGCTATGGCTACACCTTC	.	.	TRBV7-9	TRBJ1-2
CAWRSARGLRTDTQYF	TGTGCCTGGAGGAGTGCCAGGGGATTGCGCACAGATACGCAGTATTTT	.	.	TRBV30	TRBJ2-3
CASSLRDRAPGTGELFF	TGTGCCAGCAGCTTAAGGGACAGGGCTCCGGGCACCGGGGAGCTGTTTTTT	TRBD1	once	TRBV7-2	TRBJ2-2
CAWSEGTGVREKLFF	TGTGCCTGGAGTGAGGGGACAGGGGTTCGTGAAAAACTGTTTTTT	TRBD1	.	TRBV30	TRBJ1-4
CASSPDRTGDGNEKLFF	TGCGCCAGCAGCCCAGACCGGACAGGGGATGGTAATGAAAAACTGTTTTTT	TRBD1	.	TRBV5-1	TRBJ1-4
CASSPQLSGQETQYF	TGTGCCAGCAGCCCCCAGTTGTCGGGGCAAGAGACCCAGTACTTC	.	.	TRBV6-5	TRBJ2-5
CASSYSGRASYEQYF	TGTGCCAGCAGTTACTCGGGGCGAGCCTCCTACGAGCAGTACTTC	.	few	TRBV6-5	TRBJ2-7
CASSQAGTGGGNSYEQYF	TGCGCCAGCAGCCAAGCCGGGACAGGGGGCGGAAATTCCTACGAGCAGTACTTC	TRBD1	.	TRBV4-1	TRBJ2-7
CASRIGDSPLHF	TGTGCCAGTCGGATAGGGGATTCACCCCTCCACTTT	.	.	TRBV6-1	TRBJ1-6
CASSLGGYTDTQYF	TGCGCCAGCTCATTAGGGGGGTACACAGATACGCAGTATTTT	.	.	TRBV5-1	TRBJ2-3
CASSPQFGGQETQYF	TGTGCCAGCAGCCCACAGTTCGGGGGGCAGGAGACCCAGTACTTC	.	.	TRBV5-5	TRBJ2-5
CASSSLGQYNSPLHF	TGTGCCAGCAGCTCCCTGGGACAGTATAATTCACCCCTCCACTTT	TRBD1	.	TRBV11-2	TRBJ1-6
CATSFGVYNEQFF	TGTGCCACCTCCTTTGGGGTCTACAATGAGCAGTTCTTC	.	.	TRBV19	TRBJ2-1
CASKPQASGANVLTF	TGTGCCAGCAAACCGCAGGCCTCTGGGGCCAACGTCCTGACTTTC	.	.	TRBV4-2	TRBJ2-6
CSVDTTGESRQYF	TGCAGCGTTGACACGACAGGGGAAAGCCGGCAGTACTTC	TRBD1	.	TRBV29-1	TRBJ2-7
CASEGGGEAFF	TGCGCCAGCGAGGGGGGAGGAGAAGCTTTCTTT	.	.	TRBV5-1	TRBJ1-1
CASSGQGTTNEKLFF	TGTGCCAGCAGTGGACAAGGTACAACTAATGAAAAACTGTTTTTT	.	few	TRBV6-1	TRBJ1-4
CASSLGPSGNTIYF	TGCGCCAGCAGCTTGGGCCCCTCTGGAAACACCATATATTTT	.	.	TRBV5-1	TRBJ1-3